These 28 T cell receptor beta chains originate from one sample sequenced in a study of T cells in localized non-small cell lung cancer. The assay was immunoSEQ multiplex PCR, and TCRdb's table has in-frame clones only and misses some. The profile shows 15,000 or so clones, about 91% of them singletons. This specimen consisted of peripheral blood, obtained before any cancer treatment. Source of these receptors: an older female donor with stage III squamous cell lung carcinoma.

V gene TRBV19 combines with J gene TRBJ1-1; possibly TRBD1 for D (5 bases). The CDR3 spans 13 residues. CDR1 is LNHDA and CDR2 is SQIVND in the germline V gene (reference sequence). Trimming removed 4 bases at V and 3 bases at J, with 9 bases between. Here the CDR3 DNA reads TGTGCCAGTAGTACAGGGCGGGACACTGAAGCTTTCTTT. This sequence encodes CASSTGRDTEAFF.

This chain joins TRBV11-2 and TRBJ2-7; D is possibly TRBD1 or TRBD2 (6 bases each). V gave up 1 base and J gave up 2 bases, with 9 bases separating them. The CDR3 contains 14 residues. Germline assignment: CDR1 SGHAT and CDR2 FQNNGV. The CDR3 here is CASSLGGAAYEQYF. The CDR3 nucleotides are TGTGCCAGCAGCTTAGGGGGGGCAGCCTACGAGCAGTACTTC.

The rearrangement uses TRBV5-1 and TRBJ1-4; D call uncertain. V lost 5 bases and J lost 2, with 10 bases in between. Germline assignment: CDR1 SGHRS and CDR2 YFSETQ. The CDR3 runs 14 residues. CDR3: CASRREPTNEKLFF. CDR3 in DNA: TGCGCCAGCAGAAGGGAGCCTACTAATGAAAAACTGTTTTTT.

The chain is built from TRBV19 and TRBJ2-1; 7 positions match TRBD2. This CDR3 spans 15 amino acids. V lost 5 bases to trimming and J lost 0 bases; unmatched junction nucleotides: 4. Germline V gene sequence: CDR1 LNHDA, CDR2 SQIVND (reference sequence). The CDR3 DNA follows: TGTGCCAGTAGTTCTAGCGGCTCCTCCTACAATGAGCAGTTCTTC. Its protein is CASSSSGSSYNEQFF. The complete variable domain, with remaining parts taken from reference TRBV19 and TRBJ2-1, reads DGGITQSPKYLFRKEGQNVTLSCEQNLNHDAMYWYRQDPGQGLRLIYYSQIVNDFQKGDIAEGYSVSREKKESFPLTVTSAQKNPTAFYLCASSSSGSSYNEQFFGPGTRLTVL.

V is TRBV15 and J is TRBJ2-1; the D is unclear. CDR3 length: 15 residues. Between the trimmed V and J ends, which lost 0 bases and 6 bases, there was a span of 12 bases. Germline lookup yields CDR1 LNHNV and CDR2 YYDKDF (reference sequence). CDR3 sequence (DNA): TGTGCCACCAGCAGAGATTGTGGAACGGGCAATGAGCAGTTCTTC. Translation: CATSRDCGTGNEQFF.

The genes are TRBV4-1 and TRBJ2-1; the match to TRBD2 covers 9 bases. Trimming took 0 bases from V and 4 from J; bases not matched to a gene: 4. The germline V gene encodes CDR1 MGHRA and CDR2 YSYEKL. The CDR3 contains 16 residues. This CDR3 is CASSQDWRGGYNEQFF. The CDR3 DNA is TGCGCCAGCAGCCAAGATTGGCGGGGGGGATACAATGAGCAGTTCTTC.

The rearrangement links TRBV5-6 to TRBJ2-1; D remains unclear. Trimming took off 5 bases at V and 1 base at J, with 10 bases between the two ends. This CDR3 is built from 14 residues. CDR1 and CDR2 from the germline V gene are SGHDT and YYEEEE. CDR3 loop: CASSIVGSYNEQFF. The CDR3 nucleotides are TGTGCCAGCAGTATTGTAGGATCCTACAATGAGCAGTTCTTC.

The CDR3 nucleotides are TGTGCCACCAGAGACGCCACAGGGGGCGATCAGCCCCAGCATTTT. Encoded protein: CATRDATGGDQPQHF. The genes are TRBV15 and TRBJ1-5; 9 positions match TRBD1. This CDR3 has 15 residues. The V and J ends lost 6 bases and 5 bases, in that order; junction bases with no gene match: 8. Germline assignment: CDR1 LNHNV and CDR2 YYDKDF (reference sequence).

This clone has more than one count but fewer than ten. V usage is TRBV7-8 and J usage is TRBJ1-5; D not certain. Germline CDR1 reads SGHVS; CDR2 reads FQNEAQ. The CDR3 consists of 13 residues. Trimming removed 1 base from V and 15 bases from J, with 16 bases in between. CDR3 residues: CASSLGHSRLVHF. The DNA of the CDR3 is TGTGCCAGCAGCTTAGGGCACAGCAGACTTGTGCATTTT.

This chain joins TRBV27 and TRBJ2-2; unclear D gene. Germline CDR1 and CDR2: MNHEY and SMNVEV (reference sequence). This CDR3 has 17 amino acids. Trimming pared 4 bases from V and 5 bases from J, leaving 20 bases between. The CDR3 DNA reads TGTGCCAGCAGTTCCCTGTCCAGGTTAGGTTCGACCGGGGAGCTGTTTTTT. This encodes CASSSLSRLGSTGELFF.

This chain uses TRBV6-6 with TRBJ2-3; 7 bases are shared with TRBD2. The CDR3 is 14 residues long. Germline-derived CDR1 and CDR2 are MNHNY and SVGAGI (reference sequence). V shed 6 bases and J 4 bases; nucleotides not matched to a gene: 7. CDR3 protein: CASSNGLVPDTQYF. The CDR3 DNA is TGTGCCAGCAGCAACGGACTAGTTCCAGATACGCAGTATTTT.

The V and J genes are TRBV4-2 and TRBJ2-3, with D unclear. Per the germline V gene, CDR1 is LGHNA and CDR2 is YNFKEQ. Trimming left V 0 bases short and J 2 bases short, with 6 bases between. The CDR3 runs 14 residues. Here the CDR3 DNA reads TGTGCCAGCAGCCAAGACCCCTACACAGATACGCAGTATTTT. Translated: CASSQDPYTDTQYF.

This chain links TRBV18 with TRBJ1-1; 12 bases map to TRBD1. V lost 3 bases and J lost 0; bases outside the gene matches: 8. Germline lookup yields CDR1 KGHSH and CDR2 LQKENI. The CDR3 loop spans 18 amino acids. CDR3 in amino acids: CASSPTGTGGALNTEAFF. CDR3 sequence (DNA): TGTGCCAGCTCACCGACCGGGACAGGGGGCGCGTTGAACACTGAAGCTTTCTTT. Supplemented by reference TRBV18 and TRBJ1-1, the full variable domain reads NAGVMQNPRHLVRRRGQEARLRCSPMKGHSHVYWYRQLPEEGLKFMVYLQKENIIDESGMPKERFSAEFPKEGPSILRIQQVVRGDSAAYFCASSPTGTGGALNTEAFFGQGTRLTVV.

This clone is classed as medium-sized (0.01 to 0.1%). The CDR3 here is CASSSPGGNTRNEQFF. CDR3 bases: TGTGCCAGCAGCTCCCCGGGGGGTAATACCCGCAATGAGCAGTTCTTC. The chain employs TRBV7-9 and TRBJ2-1, with 7 bases matching TRBD2. The V gene's germline CDR1 is SEHNR and CDR2 FQNEAQ (reference sequence). Trimming took 4 bases from V and 6 from J; bases not matched to a gene: 12. The CDR3 sequence is 16 residues long.

The chain couples TRBV5-6 to TRBJ2-5, with a weak D call TRBD1 (6 bases). The CDR3 sequence is 16 residues long. Trimming stripped 2 bases from V and 0 bases from J, with 14 bases between. Germline loops: CDR1 SGHDT, CDR2 YYEEEE. The CDR3 DNA reads as TGTGCCAGCAGCTTCACCAGGGGTGGCTACCAAGAGACCCAGTACTTC. Translated: CASSFTRGGYQETQYF.

V is TRBV20-1 and J is TRBJ1-1; D is ambiguous. This CDR3 is 8 amino acids long. Per the germline V gene, CDR1 is DFQATT and CDR2 is SNEGSKA (reference sequence). As DNA, the CDR3 is TGCAAGTGCCCTGAAGCTTTCTTT. It is translated as CKCPEAFF.

The sample holds a few counts of this clone. This chain uses TRBV5-1 with TRBJ2-3; D ambiguous. The germline V gene has CDR1 SGHRS and CDR2 YFSETQ. Trimming took 0 bases from V and 2 from J, leaving 10 bases between them. CDR3 length equals 15 residues. CDR3 sequence reads: CASSLVADSTDTQYF. The CDR3 bases are TGCGCCAGCAGCTTGGTGGCAGACTCCACAGATACGCAGTATTTT.

This chain links TRBV10-3 with TRBJ1-1, with TRBD1 matching 9 bases. The germline V gene has CDR1 ENHRY and CDR2 SYGVKD. CDR3 length: 14 amino acids. J lost 8 bases, V lost 3 bases, and 7 bases had no gene match. The CDR3 sequence: CAISEGTGPPEAFF. The CDR3 region has the DNA TGTGCCATCAGTGAAGGGACAGGGCCTCCAGAAGCTTTCTTT.

The CDR3 DNA sequence: TGTGCCAGCAAAAACACTGGGGCCAACGTCCTGACTTTC. Its translation is CASKNTGANVLTF. The chain joins TRBV19 to TRBJ2-6, with unresolved D. Looked up from germline, CDR1 is LNHDA and CDR2 is SQIVND (reference sequence). Trimming left V 9 bases short and J 2 bases short, with 8 bases between. The CDR3 is 13 residues long. Based on the CDR3 plus reference TRBV19 and TRBJ2-6, the full variable domain is DGGITQSPKYLFRKEGQNVTLSCEQNLNHDAMYWYRQDPGQGLRLIYYSQIVNDFQKGDIAEGYSVSREKKESFPLTVTSAQKNPTAFYLCASKNTGANVLTFGAGSRLTVL.

As regards this clone: One end of the junction is discordant with germline, which a read error may explain. The genes are TRBV5-4 and TRBJ2-5; D call uncertain. Germline CDR1 and CDR2: SGHNT and YYREEE (reference sequence). The CDR3 has 12 residues. The DNA of the CDR3 is TGTGCCAGCAGCTTGATTCAAGAGGCCCAGTACTTC. Translating gives CASSLIQEAQYF.

This chain joins TRBV15 and TRBJ2-5; D assignment may be TRBD1 or TRBD2 (7 bases each). V was cut by 4 bases and J by 5 bases, with 14 bases left in between. Per the germline V gene, CDR1 is LNHNV and CDR2 is YYDKDF (reference sequence). The CDR3 runs 14 residues. CDR3 nucleotide sequence: TGTGCCACCAGCACTCCCCAGGGGGGGGAGACCCAGTACTTC. This gives the protein CATSTPQGGETQYF. Full variable domain (missing parts from reference TRBV15 and TRBJ2-5): DAMVIQNPRYQVTQFGKPVTLSCSQTLNHNVMYWYQQKSSQAPKLLFHYYDKDFNNEADTPDNFQSRRPNTSFCFLDIRSPGLGDTAMYLCATSTPQGGETQYFGPGTRLLVL.

About this clone itself: At one of its ends the junction is not consistent with the germline gene, which may arise from a read error. This rearrangement joins TRBV19 to TRBJ1-3; D is unresolved. This CDR3 has 14 residues. The germline CDR1 and CDR2 sequences are LNHDA and SQIVND (reference sequence). The CDR3 region has the DNA TGTGCCAGCAGTAGTGGCAGACGTGGAAACACCATATATTTT. It translates to CASSSGRRGNTIYF.

The chain recombines TRBV30 with TRBJ2-1; perhaps D is TRBD1 or TRBD2 (5 bases each). V gave up 5 bases and J gave up 2 bases, with 10 bases separating them. From germline, CDR1 is GTSNPN and CDR2 SVGIG (reference sequence). This CDR3 contains 13 residues. Written as DNA, the CDR3 is TGTGCCTGGGAGGGGTCGACCTACAATGAGCAGTTCTTC. The encoded protein is CAWEGSTYNEQFF. Full variable domain (outside the CDR3, taken from reference TRBV30 and TRBJ2-1): SQTIHQWPATLVQPVGSPLSLECTVEGTSNPNLYWYRQAAGRGLQLLFYSVGIGQISSEVPQNLSASRPQDRQFILSSKKLLLSDSGFYLCAWEGSTYNEQFFGPGTRLTVL.

The gene calls are TRBV19 and TRBJ2-1; D might be TRBD1 (6 bases). The V gene's germline CDR1 is LNHDA and CDR2 SQIVND (reference sequence). V lost 10 bases and J 7 bases, leaving 17 bases between the germline ends. CDR3 size: 13 residues. The CDR3 coding sequence is TGTGCCACAGATCAGGGGATGAGGAATGAGCAGTTCTTC. It specifies CATDQGMRNEQFF.

The rearrangement joins TRBV4-1 to TRBJ2-1; TRBD2 matches at 11 bases. The ends lost 4 bases at V and 2 bases at J; junction bases unmatched: 7. Germline values: CDR1 MGHRA, CDR2 YSYEKL. The CDR3 is 17 residues long. CDR3 sequence: CASSLRLAGGPYNEQFF. The CDR3 DNA is TGCGCCAGCAGCCTGAGATTAGCGGGGGGGCCCTACAATGAGCAGTTCTTC.

The chain couples TRBV28 to TRBJ2-7; D remains unclear. V lost 5 bases and J lost 2, with 13 bases in between. The CDR3 consists of 14 residues. Germline loops: CDR1 MDHEN, CDR2 SYDVKM. The CDR3 sequence is CASSPSRAPYEQYF. CDR3 sequence (DNA): TGTGCCAGCAGTCCCTCTAGGGCCCCCTACGAGCAGTACTTC.

Only one count was recorded for this clone. The chain has TRBV18 and TRBJ2-3; TRBD1 might be the D (6 bases). Trimming left V 2 bases short and J 1 base short, with 13 bases between. Germline V gene lookup returns CDR1 KGHSH and CDR2 LQKENI. This CDR3 region has 16 residues. The CDR3 nucleotides read TGTGCCAGCTCACCAGGCGGCGCAGGGGGCACAGATACGCAGTATTTT. Protein sequence: CASSPGGAGGTDTQYF.

This clone was seen a handful of times. V usage is TRBV5-1 and J usage is TRBJ1-2; D is unclear. The CDR3 has 15 residues. From germline, CDR1 is SGHRS and CDR2 YFSETQ. Trimming removed 5 bases from V and 2 bases from J, with 16 bases in between. DNA of the CDR3: TGCGCCAGCAGTTCGGGTTCTACCGCAAACTATGGCTACACCTTC. It yields the protein CASSSGSTANYGYTF.